This T cell receptor (beta chain) came from a study of blood T cell repertoires in COVID-19. Turning to the study itself: PBMCs, B-cell-depleted T cells, or T cells were the source of the cDNA or gDNA that made up the material.

In terms of age and location, participants ranged from roughly 18 to 95 years and lived in about 25 US areas. V was trimmed by 1 base and J by 0 bases, leaving 13 bases between them. There are 17 residues in the CDR3. Looked up from germline, CDR1 is LNHDA and CDR2 is SQIVND (reference sequence). Some clones are missing from TCRdb's copy, which holds only in-frame ones; the method was immunoSEQ multiplex PCR. This sample has fewer than 350,000 clones, with roughly 89% found just once. Material: PBMCs or T cells enriched from blood (not recorded which). The sequence was obtained from a woman aged 18 to 35 with acute COVID-19. The J gene is TRBJ1-3, the V gene TRBV19; D gene uncertain. In DNA, the CDR3 is TGTGCCAGTAGTATAGTGGGCAACTTTTTCTCTGGAAACACCATATATTTT. Translation: CASSIVGNFFSGNTIYF.